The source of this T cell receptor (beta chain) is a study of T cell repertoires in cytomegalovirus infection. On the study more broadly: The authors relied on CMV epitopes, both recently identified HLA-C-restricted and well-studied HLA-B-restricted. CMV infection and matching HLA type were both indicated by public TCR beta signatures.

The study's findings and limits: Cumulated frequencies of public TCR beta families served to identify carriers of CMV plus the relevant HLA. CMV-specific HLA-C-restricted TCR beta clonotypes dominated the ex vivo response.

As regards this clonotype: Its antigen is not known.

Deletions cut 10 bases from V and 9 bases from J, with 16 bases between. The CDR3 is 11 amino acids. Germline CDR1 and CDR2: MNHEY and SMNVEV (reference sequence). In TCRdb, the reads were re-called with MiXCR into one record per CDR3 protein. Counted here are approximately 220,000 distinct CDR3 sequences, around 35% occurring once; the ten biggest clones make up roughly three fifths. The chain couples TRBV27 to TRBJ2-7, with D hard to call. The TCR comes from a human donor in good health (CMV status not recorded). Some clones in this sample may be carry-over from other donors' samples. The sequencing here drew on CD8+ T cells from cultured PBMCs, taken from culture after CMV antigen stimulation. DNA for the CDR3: TGTGCCACGGAAAGATCTTCGGTGCAGTACTTC. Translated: CATERSSVQYF.